A single sample is the source of the 30 T cell receptor beta chains below, sequenced in a study of T cells in severe cutaneous drug reactions. The iRepertoire multiplex PCR system with TCR subtype-specific primers built both bulk and single-cell libraries. TCRdb processed the multiplex PCR reads again and assigns one entry to each CDR3 protein, with no DNA. The sample totals about 10,000 distinct CDR3 sequences. The patients sequenced had a carbamazepine-induced Stevens-Johnson syndrome or toxic epidermal necrolysis reaction. The sample taken for sequencing was cells from a skin blister. The receptors shown here come from a human donor with Stevens-Johnson syndrome, a severe cutaneous drug reaction.

This clonotype is medium-sized (0.01 to 0.1%) by frequency. The chain joins TRBV20-1 to TRBJ2-3; with no DNA, the TCRdb D assignment of TRBD2 cannot be verified. CDR3 size: 16 residues. Germline lookup yields CDR1 DFQATT and CDR2 SNEGSKA (reference sequence). CDR3 sequence reads: CSARDFLQGSGDTQYF.

The genes are TRBV29-1 and TRBJ2-1; TCRdb's D gene call, TRBD1, goes unchecked for lack of DNA. Germline lookup yields CDR1 SQVTM and CDR2 ANQGSEA. The CDR3 is 15 residues long. CDR3 sequence reads: CSVGSGTLTYNEQFF.

The chain links TRBV12-3 or TRBV12-4 to TRBJ2-7; TCRdb names TRBD1, which stays unverified in the absence of DNA. The CDR3 loop spans 14 amino acids. The CDR3 loop is CASTKSQGYYEQYF.

The V and J genes are TRBV29-1 and TRBJ2-1; TCRdb indicates TRBD2, and absent DNA this call remains unverified. The CDR3 totals 18 residues. Germline lookup yields CDR1 SQVTM and CDR2 ANQGSEA. This chain's CDR3 is CSLKRTSGGPSSYNEQFF.

The V call is TRBV20-1, the J call TRBJ2-5; TCRdb's D call of TRBD1 is untestable without DNA. The CDR3 extends over 13 amino acids. The V gene's germline CDR1 is DFQATT and CDR2 SNEGSKA (reference sequence). CDR3 sequence: CSARTTGKETQYF.

This clonotype shows up as large by frequency. This chain links TRBV28 with TRBJ2-7; without DNA, the TCRdb call of TRBD1 cannot be checked. Germline V CDR1 and CDR2: MDHEN, SYDVKM. CDR3 length: 12 residues. CDR3: CASSLGQYEQYF.

The chain uses TRBV20-1 and TRBJ1-1; as DNA is missing, the TRBD1 call by TCRdb cannot be tested. CDR1 DFQATT and CDR2 SNEGSKA come from the germline V gene (reference sequence). The CDR3 is 12 amino acids. The CDR3 protein is CSASNRGTEAFF.

The chain recombines TRBV20-1 with TRBJ2-2. The V gene's germline CDR1 is DFQATT and CDR2 SNEGSKA (reference sequence). The CDR3 length is 17 residues. The CDR3 sequence: CSARDPLETTGFGELFF.

The chain recombines TRBV20-1 with TRBJ2-7; with no DNA, the TCRdb D assignment of TRBD1 cannot be verified. This CDR3 has 13 amino acids. Germline values: CDR1 DFQATT, CDR2 SNEGSKA (reference sequence). CDR3 loop: CSARRDSPYEQYF.

The gene calls are TRBV20-1 and TRBJ2-1; without DNA, the TCRdb call of TRBD2 cannot be checked. CDR1 and CDR2 from the germline V gene are DFQATT and SNEGSKA (reference sequence). The CDR3 is made up of 18 amino acids. The chain's CDR3 is CSARPGTSGRVAYNEQFF.

The chain is built from TRBV20-1 and TRBJ2-7. Germline V lookup: CDR1 DFQATT, CDR2 SNEGSKA (reference sequence). The CDR3 runs 11 residues. The chain's CDR3 is CGSGGTYEQYF.

The chain's CDR3 is CSARVDRGRARYEQYF. This rearrangement joins TRBV20-1 to TRBJ2-7; TCRdb proposes TRBD1, but this gene call is untestable without DNA. CDR1 DFQATT and CDR2 SNEGSKA come from the germline V gene (reference sequence). The CDR3 runs to 16 residues.

This rearrangement joins TRBV29-1 to TRBJ2-1. The CDR3 sequence is 14 residues long. CDR1 is SQVTM and CDR2 is ANQGSEA in the germline V gene. The CDR3 sequence: CTRNGSSSYNEQFF.

V is TRBV29-1 and J is TRBJ2-7; the D call of TRBD1 rests on TCRdb alone, since no DNA is present to check it. The CDR3 covers 12 residues. The germline gives CDR1 SQVTM, CDR2 ANQGSEA. The CDR3 reads CSVWTDAGEQYF.

The chain links TRBV20-1 to TRBJ2-7; there is no DNA to check the TCRdb D call of TRBD1. The CDR3 contains 15 residues. Germline V lookup: CDR1 DFQATT, CDR2 SNEGSKA (reference sequence). CDR3 region: CSAETGGIFSYEQYF.

According to its frequency, this clonotype is medium-sized. The chain has TRBV6-1 and TRBJ1-1; TCRdb's D call, TRBD1, is unchecked because there is no DNA. CDR3 size: 13 residues. Germline V gene lookup returns CDR1 MNHNS and CDR2 SASEGT. The CDR3: CASTKQGVTEAFF.

The J gene is TRBJ2-7, the V gene TRBV29-1; TCRdb outputs TRBD1, but without DNA this stays unchecked. Looked up from germline, CDR1 is SQVTM and CDR2 is ANQGSEA. The CDR3 is 13 amino acids. The chain's CDR3 is CSVEAGQIDEQYF.

The chain uses TRBV29-1 and TRBJ2-1; TCRdb's D gene call, TRBD2, goes unchecked for lack of DNA. CDR3 length: 16 residues. CDR1 is SQVTM and CDR2 is ANQGSEA in the germline V gene. The CDR3: CSVDMPTSGTWNEQFF.

By frequency, this clonotype is medium-sized. The V call is TRBV20-1, the J call TRBJ2-3. Germline V gene data show CDR1 as DFQATT and CDR2 as SNEGSKA (reference sequence). This CDR3 comprises 12 residues. CDR3 amino acids: CSARISTDTQYF.

This chain connects TRBV29-1 to TRBJ2-1; TCRdb's D call of TRBD2 is untestable without DNA. The germline gives CDR1 SQVTM, CDR2 ANQGSEA. The CDR3 covers 15 residues. CDR3 amino acids: CSVEGLAGVAVEQFF.

The CDR3 reads CSVVGQGFDEQYF. The chain joins TRBV29-1 to TRBJ2-7; no DNA is available, so the TRBD1 call from TCRdb remains unchecked. The CDR3 has 13 residues. The germline gives CDR1 SQVTM, CDR2 ANQGSEA.

This chain joins TRBV20-1 and TRBJ2-7; TCRdb proposes TRBD1, but this gene call is untestable without DNA. The germline V gene has CDR1 DFQATT and CDR2 SNEGSKA (reference sequence). The CDR3 is made up of 14 amino acids. CDR3 residues: CSAKTGGIGYEQYF.

The genes are TRBV29-1 and TRBJ2-3; TCRdb returns TRBD2, unconfirmable since there is no DNA. The CDR3 totals 15 residues. CDR1 and CDR2 (germline): SQVTM, ANQGSEA. The CDR3 region is CSVLRGASSTDTQYF.

The rearrangement joins TRBV29-1 to TRBJ2-7; TCRdb's D call of TRBD1 is untestable without DNA. The CDR3 spans 15 residues. The germline gives CDR1 SQVTM, CDR2 ANQGSEA. The CDR3 sequence is CSVVKVGASSYEQYF.

This clonotype is called medium-sized based on its frequency. V gene TRBV20-1 combines with J gene TRBJ2-7. This CDR3 region has 11 residues. The germline gives CDR1 DFQATT, CDR2 SNEGSKA (reference sequence). CDR3 loop: CSARVSYEQYF.

V gene TRBV29-1 combines with J gene TRBJ2-7; TCRdb returns TRBD1, unconfirmable since there is no DNA. Germline CDR1 and CDR2: SQVTM and ANQGSEA. The CDR3 has 16 amino acids. CDR3 residues: CSAQSSGTGAPYEQYF.

The chain employs TRBV20-1 and TRBJ2-5; TCRdb calls TRBD2, which cannot be checked without DNA. In germline, CDR1 is DFQATT, CDR2 SNEGSKA (reference sequence). The CDR3 length is 15 residues. The CDR3 reads CSARSWDLAEETQYF.

Measured by frequency, this clonotype is medium-sized (0.01 to 0.1%). V gene TRBV20-1 combines with J gene TRBJ1-5; TCRdb calls TRBD1, which cannot be checked without DNA. The germline V gene encodes CDR1 DFQATT and CDR2 SNEGSKA (reference sequence). CDR3 length: 14 residues. CDR3 region: CSARAGNVDQPQHF.

This chain's CDR3 is CSVLAPGTGVLYEQYF. This rearrangement joins TRBV29-1 to TRBJ2-7; TCRdb indicates TRBD1, and absent DNA this call remains unverified. The CDR3 runs 16 residues. Germline V gives CDR1 SQVTM, CDR2 ANQGSEA.

By frequency, this clonotype is medium-sized. The chain joins TRBV20-1 to TRBJ2-2; absent DNA, TCRdb's TRBD1 call cannot be checked. This CDR3 spans 16 amino acids. Germline CDR1 is DFQATT and CDR2 is SNEGSKA (reference sequence). This CDR3 is CSARDLWGPTTGELFF.